This TCR beta chain was found in a study of cytomegalovirus exposure and HLA in healthy donors. The study, taken as a whole, reports: HLA allele associations emerged for around 16,000 TCR beta sequences in a later analysis, at 0.05 false discovery rate. Some V segments could not be told apart, so they were left out, TRBV6-2 and TRBV6-3 among them. In vitro work confirmed that a few CMV-associated chains recognize CMV antigens. The study found most TCR sequences rare, yet found some public TCRs in many donors.

PCR amplification relied on 60 Vbeta primers (plus 13 Jbeta primers). This table comes from immunoSEQ multiplex PCR, and its TCRdb copy is limited to in-frame clones, with some not included. In the table there are around 150,000 clones, about 80% of which are singletons. Per germline, CDR1 SGHTA and CDR2 FQGNSA. Between the trimmed V and J ends, which lost 8 bases and 4 bases, there was a span of 11 bases. The CDR3 length is 13 residues. Comment on this clone: Antigen unknown.

The clonotype was recovered from a man between 18 and 35 years old in good health and CMV-seropositive. The chain carries TRBV7-2 and TRBJ2-2; no definite D call. The sample consisted of PBMCs. The CDR3 loop reads CASLDIFTGELFF. The DNA for the CDR3 is TGTGCCAGCTTAGACATTTTCACCGGGGAGCTGTTTTTT.